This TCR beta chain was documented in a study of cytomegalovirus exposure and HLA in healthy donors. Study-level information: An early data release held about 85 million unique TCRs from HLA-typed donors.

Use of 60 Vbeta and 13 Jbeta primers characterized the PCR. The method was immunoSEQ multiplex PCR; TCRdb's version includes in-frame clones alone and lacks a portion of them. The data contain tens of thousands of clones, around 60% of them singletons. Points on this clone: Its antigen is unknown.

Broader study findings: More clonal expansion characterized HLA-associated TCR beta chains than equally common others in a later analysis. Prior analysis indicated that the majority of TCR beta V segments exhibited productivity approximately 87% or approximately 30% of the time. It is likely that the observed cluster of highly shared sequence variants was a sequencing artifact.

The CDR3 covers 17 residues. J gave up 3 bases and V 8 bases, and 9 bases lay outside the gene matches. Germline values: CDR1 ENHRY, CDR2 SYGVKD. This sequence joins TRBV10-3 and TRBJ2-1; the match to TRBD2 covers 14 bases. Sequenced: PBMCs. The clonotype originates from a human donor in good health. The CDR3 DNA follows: TGTGCCATCTCCGAGACTAGCGGGGGGGCCGGCTACAATGAGCAGTTCTTC. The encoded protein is CAISETSGGAGYNEQFF.